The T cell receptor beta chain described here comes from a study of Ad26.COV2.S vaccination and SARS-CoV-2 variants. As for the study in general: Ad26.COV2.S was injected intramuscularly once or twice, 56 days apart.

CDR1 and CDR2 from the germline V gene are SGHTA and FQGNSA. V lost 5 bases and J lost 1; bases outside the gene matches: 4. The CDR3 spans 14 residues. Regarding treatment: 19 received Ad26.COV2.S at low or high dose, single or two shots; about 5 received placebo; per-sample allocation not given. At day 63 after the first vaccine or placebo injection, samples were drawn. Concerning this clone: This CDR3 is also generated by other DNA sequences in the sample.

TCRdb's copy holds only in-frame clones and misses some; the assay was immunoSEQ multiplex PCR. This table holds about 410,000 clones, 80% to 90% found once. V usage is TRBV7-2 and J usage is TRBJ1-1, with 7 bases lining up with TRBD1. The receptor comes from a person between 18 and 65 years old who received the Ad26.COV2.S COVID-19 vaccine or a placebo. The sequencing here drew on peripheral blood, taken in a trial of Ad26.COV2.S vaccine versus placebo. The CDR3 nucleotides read TGTGCCAGCAGCCTTGGACAGGAGAACACTGAAGCTTTCTTT. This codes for CASSLGQENTEAFF. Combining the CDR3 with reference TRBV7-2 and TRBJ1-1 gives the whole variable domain GAGVSQSPSNKVTEKGKDVELRCDPISGHTALYWYRQSLGQGLEFLIYFQGNSAPDKSGLPSDRFSAERTGGSVSTLTIQRTQQEDSAVYLCASSLGQENTEAFFGQGTRLTVV.